The 28 T cell receptor beta chains below come from one sample, sequenced in a study of blood T cell repertoires in COVID-19. The data were produced by immunoSEQ multiplex PCR, yet TCRdb's version contains in-frame clones alone and is incomplete. Among 180,000 or so clones listed, about 86% were seen once. Sequencing used peripheral blood. The receptors originated from a woman aged 55-75 years with COVID-19, enrolled during active disease.

The chain combines TRBV5-4 with TRBJ2-1, with D maybe TRBD2 (5 bases). The CDR3 consists of 15 residues. V lost 0 bases and J lost 0, with 7 bases in between. Germline-derived CDR1 and CDR2 are SGHNT and YYREEE (reference sequence). Here the CDR3 DNA reads TGTGCCAGCAGCTTGGGGGCGGGCTCCTACAATGAGCAGTTCTTC. Translated, it gives CASSLGAGSYNEQFF.

The V call is TRBV19, the J call TRBJ2-7; 10 nucleotides match TRBD2. CDR3 length equals 15 residues. Germline assignment: CDR1 LNHDA and CDR2 SQIVND (reference sequence). The junction had 5 bases not matched to a gene; V was cut back by 3 bases and J by 3 bases. The DNA for the CDR3 is TGTGCCAGTAGTATCGTACTAGCGGGAAACTACGAGCAGTACTTC. It translates to CASSIVLAGNYEQYF.

In this sample, this clone turned up once. This chain links TRBV27 with TRBJ1-6; D is undetermined. This CDR3 region has 13 residues. V lost 5 bases and J 6 bases, leaving 8 bases between the germline ends. The V gene's germline CDR1 is MNHEY and CDR2 SMNVEV (reference sequence). The CDR3 protein is CASSPLLNSPLHF. The CDR3 DNA is TGTGCCAGCAGTCCCCTACTTAATTCACCCCTCCACTTT.

The J gene is TRBJ2-1, the V gene TRBV19, with a weak D call TRBD1 (5 bases). V was shortened by 3 bases and J by 8 bases, with 14 bases between the two germline ends. The germline V gene encodes CDR1 LNHDA and CDR2 SQIVND (reference sequence). CDR3 length: 14 amino acids. In DNA form, the CDR3 reads TGTGCCAGTAGTATTTGGGATACCAGGGATGAGCAGTTCTTC. Protein sequence: CASSIWDTRDEQFF.

The rearrangement uses TRBV6-5 and TRBJ2-7, with D possibly being TRBD1 (5 bases). The CDR3 has 14 amino acids. Trimming took 6 bases from V and 2 from J, leaving 14 bases between them. Germline V lookup: CDR1 MNHEY, CDR2 SVGAGI. CDR3 sequence reads: CASSSGPATYEQYF. The CDR3 DNA sequence: TGTGCCAGCAGCTCAGGGCCTGCCACCTACGAGCAGTACTTC.

The gene calls are TRBV30 and TRBJ2-3; 8 positions match TRBD2. The CDR3 has 15 amino acids. V shed 0 bases, J shed 4 bases, and the junction held 6 bases outside the gene matches. CDR1 is GTSNPN and CDR2 is SVGIG in the germline V gene (reference sequence). CDR3 protein: CAWSVGASGSDTQYF. CDR3 sequence (DNA): TGTGCCTGGAGTGTAGGGGCTAGCGGGTCAGATACGCAGTATTTT.

V usage is TRBV7-9 and J usage is TRBJ1-1; D is perhaps TRBD1 (6 bases). This CDR3 spans 13 amino acids. Trimming cost V 7 bases and J 4 bases, with 13 bases left between them. Germline V gives CDR1 SEHNR, CDR2 FQNEAQ (reference sequence). The CDR3 region is CASIGRGGTEAFF. CDR3 sequence (DNA): TGTGCCAGCATCGGCAGGGGTGGCACTGAAGCTTTCTTT.

The chain couples TRBV5-4 to TRBJ1-3, with D perhaps matching TRBD1 (5 bases). Deletions cut 3 bases from V and 4 bases from J, with 14 bases between. The CDR3 runs 15 residues. Germline V gene sequence: CDR1 SGHNT, CDR2 YYREEE (reference sequence). In DNA form, the CDR3 reads TGTGCCAGCAGCTCCAGGGCCCTAGGAGGAAACACCATATATTTT. It yields the protein CASSSRALGGNTIYF. The whole variable domain, remainder taken from reference TRBV5-4 and TRBJ1-3, is ETGVTQSPTHLIKTRGQQVTLRCSSQSGHNTVSWYQQALGQGPQFIFQYYREEENGRGNFPPRFSGLQFPNYSSELNVNALELDDSALYLCASSSRALGGNTIYFGEGSWLTVV.

The table lists this clone with a few counts. V is TRBV19 and J is TRBJ1-3; D not certain. The germline V gene has CDR1 LNHDA and CDR2 SQIVND (reference sequence). Trimming took off 6 bases at V and 0 bases at J, with 12 bases between the two ends. This CDR3 comprises 15 residues. The CDR3 loop is CASSPTTSSGNTIYF. The CDR3 nucleotides are TGTGCCAGTAGCCCTACTACAAGCTCTGGAAACACCATATATTTT.

The chain uses TRBV5-1 and TRBJ2-3; no clear D gene. The CDR3 is 15 amino acids. The germline V gene has CDR1 SGHRS and CDR2 YFSETQ. Trimming removed 3 bases from V and 0 bases from J, with 11 bases in between. The CDR3 protein is CASSSPQSSTDTQYF. For the CDR3, the DNA is TGCGCCAGCAGCTCTCCACAATCTAGCACAGATACGCAGTATTTT. The full variable domain, rest sourced from reference TRBV5-1 and TRBJ2-3, is KAGVTQTPRYLIKTRGQQVTLSCSPISGHRSVSWYQQTPGQGLQFLFEYFSETQRNKGNFPGRFSGRQFSNSRSEMNVSTLELGDSALYLCASSSPQSSTDTQYFGPGTRLTVL.

The rearrangement links TRBV5-4 to TRBJ1-2; 7 nucleotides agree with TRBD1. The germline gives CDR1 SGHNT, CDR2 YYREEE (reference sequence). The length of the CDR3 is 14 residues. Unmatched junction bases numbered 6, after V lost 4 bases and J lost 3 bases. CDR3 sequence (DNA): TGTGCCAGCAGCGATACAGGGGATTACTATGGCTACACCTTC. Residues: CASSDTGDYYGYTF.

Comment on this clone: A read error may account for a junction end that differs from germline. The chain combines TRBV20-1 with TRBJ2-3, with D unresolved. The CDR3 length is 11 residues. Germline V gene lookup returns CDR1 DFQATT and CDR2 SNEGSKA (reference sequence). The CDR3 loop is CSVRLTDTQYF. The CDR3 DNA reads as TGCAGTGTTAGACTCACAGATACGCAGTATTTT.

The gene calls are TRBV19 and TRBJ2-3; the D gene is possibly TRBD1 (6 bases). The germline CDR1 and CDR2 sequences are LNHDA and SQIVND (reference sequence). The ends were cut back, 3 bases at V and 4 bases at J, with 14 bases in the middle. This CDR3 spans 15 amino acids. CDR3 sequence reads: CASSIAGAGADTQYF. CDR3 sequence (DNA): TGTGCCAGTAGTATTGCAGGGGCTGGGGCAGATACGCAGTATTTT.

The rearrangement joins TRBV21-1 to TRBJ1-2; TRBD1, as called in the table, went unchecked against the DNA. TRBV21-1 is listed as a pseudogene. The CDR3 spans 14 residues. CDR3 in amino acids: CASSARDRSDGYTF. In DNA form, the CDR3 reads TGTGCCAGCAGCGCCCGGGACAGGTCGGATGGCTACACCTTC.

J is TRBJ2-3 and V is TRBV11-2; 8 bases agree with TRBD2. CDR1 is SGHAT, CDR2 FQNNGV, per germline. The CDR3 loop spans 15 amino acids. V lost 3 bases to trimming and J lost 2 bases; unmatched junction nucleotides: 4. CDR3: CASSFDGRVTDTQYF. In DNA, the CDR3 is TGTGCCAGCAGCTTTGACGGGAGGGTCACAGATACGCAGTATTTT.

This sequence joins TRBV7-2 and TRBJ2-7; 8 nucleotides align to TRBD1. Looked up from germline, CDR1 is SGHTA and CDR2 is FQGNSA. The junction had 9 bases not matched to a gene; V was cut back by 5 bases and J by 3 bases. CDR3 length: 15 residues. This chain's CDR3 is CASSKDRAAVYEQYF. The CDR3 nucleotides are TGTGCCAGCAGCAAGGACAGGGCGGCGGTCTACGAGCAGTACTTC.

The CDR3 spells CASSQDIEEGAIYGYTF. The CDR3 DNA reads TGCGCCAGCAGCCAAGATATTGAAGAGGGGGCGATCTATGGCTACACCTTC. The rearrangement uses TRBV4-3 and TRBJ1-2; 7 bases line up with TRBD1. Germline-derived CDR1 and CDR2 are LGHNA and YSLEER. The CDR3 loop spans 17 amino acids. J was trimmed by 4 bases and V by 0 bases; bases with no gene match: 11.

The CDR3 nucleotides read TGTGCCAGCACCGCTTTGGGGGGGGCCTACAATGAGCAGTTCTTC. Translation: CASTALGGAYNEQFF. The J gene is TRBJ2-1, the V gene TRBV28, with TRBD2 matching over 7 bases. CDR1 is MDHEN, CDR2 SYDVKM, per germline. The CDR3 runs 15 residues. The V gene end was trimmed by 7 bases and the J gene end by 2 bases; junction bases not matched to a gene: 8.

This chain joins TRBV6-2 or TRBV6-3 and TRBJ1-1, with D possibly being TRBD1 (6 bases). The length of the CDR3 is 14 residues. V was pared by 4 bases and J by 2 bases, with 11 bases between. Germline-derived CDR1 and CDR2 are MNHEY and SVGEGT. The CDR3 sequence is CASSFSGANTEAFF. Written as DNA, the CDR3 is TGTGCCAGCAGTTTTTCAGGGGCAAACACTGAAGCTTTCTTT.

The chain recombines TRBV5-4 with TRBJ2-7, with 7 positions matching TRBD1. This CDR3 comprises 13 residues. V lost 3 bases and J lost 3; bases outside the gene matches: 3. CDR1 and CDR2 (germline): SGHNT, YYREEE (reference sequence). This chain's CDR3 is CASSSDRRYEQYF. CDR3 nucleotides: TGTGCCAGCAGCTCGGACAGGCGCTACGAGCAGTACTTC.

This chain joins TRBV4-2 and TRBJ2-7, with TRBD2 matching over 11 bases. The CDR3 runs 13 residues. With 4 bases clipped from V and 9 bases from J, the junction kept 5 bases outside the gene matches. Germline values: CDR1 LGHNA, CDR2 YNFKEQ. The CDR3 protein is CASSPRTSGRQYF. As DNA, the CDR3 is TGTGCCAGCAGCCCCCGAACTAGCGGGAGGCAGTACTTC.

The chain links TRBV11-3 to TRBJ2-6; 8 bases line up with TRBD2. The CDR3 is made up of 17 amino acids. Germline-derived CDR1 and CDR2 are SGHNT and YENEEA. The V gene end was trimmed by 10 bases and the J gene end by 5 bases; junction bases not matched to a gene: 16. CDR3 nucleotide sequence: TGTGCCACGCCTCGCGGGGGGTGTTGTAGGAGGGCCAACGTCCTGACTTTC. Translated: CATPRGGCCRRANVLTF.

Only a few counts were recorded for this clone. For the CDR3, the DNA is TGTGCCACCAGCAGAGAGGGGGGGTACGAGCAGTACTTC. Residues: CATSREGGYEQYF. This sequence joins TRBV15 and TRBJ2-7; the match to TRBD2 covers 7 bases. V lost 0 bases and J lost 4; bases outside the gene matches: 0. CDR1 is LNHNV, CDR2 YYDKDF, per germline (reference sequence). This CDR3 has 13 residues.

The table lists this clone with a few counts. The V gene is TRBV28, the J gene TRBJ1-6, with TRBD1 matching over 7 bases. The CDR3 has 14 residues. V was pared by 6 bases and J by 6 bases, with 5 bases of the junction left unmatched. Germline CDR1 is MDHEN and CDR2 is SYDVKM. The CDR3 region is CASRPDRFNSPLHF. The CDR3 DNA is TGTGCCAGCAGACCGGACAGGTTTAATTCACCCCTCCACTTT. The complete variable domain, with remaining parts taken from reference TRBV28 and TRBJ1-6, reads DVKVTQSSRYLVKRTGEKVFLECVQDMDHENMFWYRQDPGLGLRLIYFSYDVKMKEKGDIPEGYSVSREKKERFSLILESASTNQTSMYLCASRPDRFNSPLHFGNGTRLTVT.

This chain links TRBV5-1 with TRBJ2-3, with 7 bases aligning to TRBD2. Germline assignment: CDR1 SGHRS and CDR2 YFSETQ. This CDR3 has 15 amino acids. J lost 4 bases, V lost 0 bases, and 5 bases had no gene match. As DNA, the CDR3 is TGCGCCAGCAGCTTGGACGGGACTATCGCAGATACGCAGTATTTT. Translated: CASSLDGTIADTQYF.

The chain combines TRBV5-1 with TRBJ1-4; 9 nucleotides line up with TRBD1. The CDR3 has 15 residues. Germline CDR1 is SGHRS and CDR2 is YFSETQ. Germline trimming cut 2 bases from V and 7 bases from J; bases unmatched to any gene: 6. The CDR3, as DNA: TGCGCCAGCAGCTTAAATGGACAGGGGAGTGAAAAACTGTTTTTT. Protein sequence: CASSLNGQGSEKLFF.

The chain is built from TRBV5-1 and TRBJ2-5; weak D call: TRBD1 (6 bases). Between the trimmed V and J ends, which lost 4 bases and 4 bases, there was a span of 17 bases. CDR1 and CDR2 from the germline V gene are SGHRS and YFSETQ. The CDR3 totals 15 residues. The CDR3 coding sequence is TGCGCCAGCAGCCCGGTAGGGGGAACATTAGAGACCCAGTACTTC. Protein sequence: CASSPVGGTLETQYF.

The chain has TRBV6-1 and TRBJ1-1; 9 bases match TRBD1. V lost 0 bases to trimming and J lost 1 base; unmatched junction nucleotides: 9. The CDR3 is 18 amino acids. The germline V gene encodes CDR1 MNHNS and CDR2 SASEGT. The CDR3 sequence: CASSEAFNRGRGNTEAFF. The CDR3 DNA follows: TGTGCCAGCAGTGAAGCGTTTAACAGGGGGCGGGGGAACACTGAAGCTTTCTTT.